This T cell receptor beta chain was sequenced in a study of T cells expressing NK-cell markers. Study-wide context: HCMV serostatus: most of the eight sequenced donors positive, one negative.

The CDR3 extends over 14 amino acids. The germline CDR1 and CDR2 sequences are LNHNV and YYDKDF (reference sequence). After re-calling the 5' RACE reads, TCRdb lists one entry per CDR3 protein, DNA absent. This sample's table reports about 460,000 distinct CDR3 sequences. This sequence originates from a woman aged 45-65 years in good health. Sequencing used blood T cells: a sorted CD56 or NKG2C T cell subset, CD4+ or CD8+ T cells, or bulk PBMC T cells (not recorded which). This chain uses TRBV15 with TRBJ1-2; as DNA is missing, the TRBD1 call by TCRdb cannot be tested. CDR3 sequence reads: CATSRDRPGFGYTF.